Sequencing of this T cell receptor (beta chain) was carried out in a study of T-cell reconstitution after alpha-beta-depleted transplantation in children. The study, taken as a whole, reports: A year post-transplant, T-cell counts and diversity derived mostly from newly produced T cells. At day 60, the high TCRbeta diversity found in some patients originated from recipient T cells and thymic progenitors that had survived.

As it was prepared, the TCRbeta library received unique molecular identifiers. TCRdb called the PCR reads again in MiXCR, with one record for every CDR3 protein. Here the sample spans almost 250,000 distinct CDR3 sequences, roughly 23% being singletons. In its sample, this clonotype was seen many times. As yet, its antigen is unknown. Sample: PBMCs, taken before TCRalphabeta/CD19-depleted stem cell transplant. The clonotype was recovered from a girl aged 2-10 years with Fanconi anemia, due to receive a stem cell transplant.

The CDR3: CSAGQGAYEQYF. The CDR3 DNA reads TGCAGTGCTGGACAGGGGGCGTACGAGCAGTACTTC. This chain uses TRBV20-1 with TRBJ2-7, with 11 nucleotides matching TRBD1. The CDR3 totals 12 residues. Germline assignment: CDR1 DFQATT and CDR2 SNEGSKA (reference sequence). Trimming removed 5 bases from V and 4 bases from J; junction bases left unmatched: 1.